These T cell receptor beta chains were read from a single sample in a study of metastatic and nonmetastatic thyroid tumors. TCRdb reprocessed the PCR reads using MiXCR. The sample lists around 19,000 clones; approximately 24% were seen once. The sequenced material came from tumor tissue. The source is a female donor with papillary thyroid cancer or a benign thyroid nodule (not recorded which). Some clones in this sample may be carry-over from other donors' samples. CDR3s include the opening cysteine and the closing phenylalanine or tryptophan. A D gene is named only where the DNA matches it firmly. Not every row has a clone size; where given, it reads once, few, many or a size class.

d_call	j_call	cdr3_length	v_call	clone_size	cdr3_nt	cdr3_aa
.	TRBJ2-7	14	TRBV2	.	TGTGCCAGCAGTTTTGTGACAGGTCCCTGCGAGCAGTACTTC	CASSFVTGPCEQYF
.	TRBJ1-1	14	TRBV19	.	TGTGCCAGTAGTCCCATCTCCAGGAGGACTGAAGCTTTCTTT	CASSPISRRTEAFF
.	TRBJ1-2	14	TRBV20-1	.	TGCAGTGCTAGAAAGGTGAGGGCAACGGATGGCTACACCTTC	CSARKVRATDGYTF
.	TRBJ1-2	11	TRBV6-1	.	TGTGCCAGCAGCTCGGGACTTGCCTACACCTTC	CASSSGLAYTF
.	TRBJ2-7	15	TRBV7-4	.	TGTGCCAGCAGCTCAGAGCCTCCGAGCTACTACGAGCAGTACTTC	CASSSEPPSYYEQYF
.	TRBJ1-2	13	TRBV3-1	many	TGTGCCAGCAGCCAAGTGGGAATTGAGGCCAGCACCTTC	CASSQVGIEASTF
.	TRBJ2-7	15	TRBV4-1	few	TGCGCCAGCAGCCAAGGTCCAGGGGCCTCGTACGAGCAGTACTTC	CASSQGPGASYEQYF
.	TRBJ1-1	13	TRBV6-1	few	TGTGCCAGCAGCGCTACAACTAACACTGAAGCTTTCTTT	CASSATTNTEAFF
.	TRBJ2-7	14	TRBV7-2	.	TGTGCCAGCAGCTTCTCATCGGGGGCCTACGAGCAGTACTTC	CASSFSSGAYEQYF
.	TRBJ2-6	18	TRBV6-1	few	TGTGCCAGCAGTGAAGTGCCACATGAAATCTCTGGGGCCAACGTCCTGACTTTC	CASSEVPHEISGANVLTF
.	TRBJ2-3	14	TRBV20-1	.	TGCAGTGGGGCGGGATCCCGAACACTCGATACGCAGTATTTT	CSGAGSRTLDTQYF
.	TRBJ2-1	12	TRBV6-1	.	TGTGCCAGCAGGGGCTACGGGAGTGAGCAGTTCTTC	CASRGYGSEQFF
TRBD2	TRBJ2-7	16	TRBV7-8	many	TGTGCCAGCAGCCAACCGGGCGGGAGGGCCGGGAACGAGCAGTACTTC	CASSQPGGRAGNEQYF
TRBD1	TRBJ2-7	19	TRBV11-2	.	TGTGCCAGCAGCCCGCGGGGGACAGGGGGCGGAGGGAGAATGCTCGAGCAGTACTTC	CASSPRGTGGGGRMLEQYF
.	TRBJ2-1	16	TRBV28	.	TGTGCCAGCAGTTTTCGGGGGAGGTTCCCCTACAATGAGCAGTTCTTC	CASSFRGRFPYNEQFF
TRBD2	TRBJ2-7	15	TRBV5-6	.	TGTGCCAGCAGCTTTGGGCTGGGGGGGTACTACGAGCAGTACTTC	CASSFGLGGYYEQYF
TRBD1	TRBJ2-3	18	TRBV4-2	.	TGTTCCAGCAGCCGCCGGGACAGACCCCTCATGGGCGGAGATACGCAGTATTTT	CSSSRRDRPLMGGDTQYF